These T cell receptor beta chains were read from a single sample in a study of cytomegalovirus exposure and HLA in healthy donors. Clones were read by immunoSEQ multiplex PCR, and TCRdb kept only the in-frame ones, dropping some. The top ten clones hold about 7% of a sample with tens of thousands of clones, approximately 95% of them seen once. Sequencing was performed on PBMCs. The receptors originated from a woman aged 18-29 years in good health and CMV-seropositive. CDR3s include the opening cysteine and the closing phenylalanine or tryptophan. A D gene is named only where the DNA matches it firmly. Clone size is not always given. Where it is, it says once, few, many or a class for expanded clones.

D gene,V gene,J gene,clone size,CDR3 protein,CDR3 DNA
-,TRBV4-2,TRBJ2-7,-,CASSQRGGSPSYEQYF,TGTGCCAGCAGCCAGAGGGGAGGATCTCCCTCCTACGAGCAGTACTTC
-,TRBV27,TRBJ2-5,-,CASSSSRPFSQETQYF,TGTGCCAGCAGTTCGAGCCGTCCTTTTTCTCAAGAGACCCAGTACTTC
TRBD2,TRBV7-9,TRBJ2-5,once,CASSSWRSGGAGETQYF,TGTGCCAGCAGCTCCTGGAGGAGCGGGGGGGCCGGGGAGACCCAGTACTTC
TRBD2,TRBV19,TRBJ2-4,-,CASSIAGVGKNIQYF,TGTGCCAGTAGTATTGCGGGAGTAGGGAAAAACATTCAGTACTTC
-,TRBV6-6,TRBJ1-2,-,CASTRRAGQQIYGYTF,TGTGCCAGCACCCGACGGGCGGGGCAACAGATCTATGGCTACACCTTC
-,TRBV2,TRBJ1-1,once,CASSESIGSNTEAFF,TGTGCCAGCAGTGAAAGTATCGGGTCGAACACTGAAGCTTTCTTT
TRBD2,TRBV7-9,TRBJ2-3,-,CASSPKSGTTDTQYF,TGTGCCAGCAGCCCTAAGAGCGGGACCACAGATACGCAGTATTTT
-,TRBV13,TRBJ2-7,-,CASSRTTGSHEQYF,TGTGCCAGCAGCCGAACAACAGGTTCCCACGAGCAGTACTTC
-,TRBV29-1,TRBJ1-1,-,CSVDEGREAFF,TGCAGCGTTGACGAGGGCCGGGAAGCTTTCTTT
TRBD1,TRBV7-8,TRBJ1-1,-,CASSFRGHTEAFF,TGTGCCAGCAGCTTCAGGGGGCACACTGAAGCTTTCTTT
-,TRBV6-4,TRBJ2-5,-,CASSGSFKGTQQETQYF,TGTGCCAGCAGTGGTTCGTTTAAGGGGACACAACAAGAGACCCAGTACTTC
-,TRBV5-1,TRBJ1-1,once,CASSHSGRATEAFF,TGCGCCAGCAGCCACTCAGGCAGGGCCACTGAAGCTTTCTTT
TRBD2,TRBV19,TRBJ2-7,-,CASRTSGSYEQYF,TGTGCCAGTAGAACTAGCGGGAGTTACGAGCAGTACTTC
-,TRBV5-1,TRBJ1-1,once,CASSPLGLAMNTEAFF,TGCGCCAGCAGCCCACTGGGACTGGCCATGAACACTGAAGCTTTCTTT
-,TRBV2,TRBJ1-1,-,CASSVNRNTEAFF,TGTGCCAGCAGTGTGAATAGGAACACTGAAGCTTTCTTT
-,TRBV19,TRBJ1-3,-,CASSIGHEGNTIYF,TGTGCCAGTAGTATAGGACATGAGGGAAACACCATATATTTT
-,TRBV7-8,TRBJ2-2,-,CASSLSRGDRVGELFF,TGTGCCAGCAGCTTAAGCAGGGGGGACCGGGTCGGGGAGCTGTTTTTT
-,TRBV18,TRBJ1-4,-,CASSSNQFGVGVVLFF,TGTGCCAGCTCATCAAACCAGTTCGGGGTAGGAGTCGTACTGTTTTTT
TRBD1,TRBV7-9,TRBJ1-2,-,CASSRQGTEGYTF,TGTGCCAGCAGTCGACAGGGAACAGAAGGCTACACCTTC
-,TRBV7-9,TRBJ2-2,-,CASSLPRANTGELFF,TGTGCCAGCAGCTTGCCTCGAGCGAACACCGGGGAGCTGTTTTTT
TRBD1,TRBV6-5,TRBJ1-4,-,CASSYRGRGHEKLFF,TGTGCCAGCAGTTACCGCGGAAGGGGGCATGAAAAACTGTTTTTT
TRBD2,TRBV10-3,TRBJ2-1,-,CAINLRESPTATDEQFF,TGTGCCATCAATCTGCGGGAGAGTCCTACCGCAACAGATGAGCAGTTCTTC
TRBD2,TRBV2,TRBJ2-1,-,CASSPYPGLADYNEQFF,TGTGCCAGCAGTCCATACCCCGGACTAGCGGACTACAATGAGCAGTTCTTC
-,TRBV10-2,TRBJ1-1,-,CASSLRGNTEAFF,TGCGCCAGCAGTTTAAGGGGGAACACTGAAGCTTTCTTT
TRBD2,TRBV7-2,TRBJ2-3,few,CASSSTGSGGRTDTQYF,TGTGCCAGCAGCAGCACTGGGAGCGGGGGGCGCACAGATACGCAGTATTTT
-,TRBV29-1,TRBJ2-5,-,CSVVRLQETQYF,TGCAGCGTTGTGCGTTTACAAGAGACCCAGTACTTC
TRBD1,TRBV4-1,TRBJ1-5,-,CASSQLRDRGSNQPQHF,TGCGCCAGCAGCCAACTCCGGGACAGGGGTAGCAATCAGCCCCAGCATTTT
-,TRBV15,TRBJ2-1,-,CATSRDTASYNEQFF,TGTGCCACCAGCAGAGATACAGCTTCCTACAATGAGCAGTTCTTC
-,TRBV6-1,TRBJ2-7,-,CASSFGGEQYF,TGTGCCAGCAGTTTCGGGGGTGAGCAGTACTTC
TRBD1,TRBV4-1,TRBJ1-2,-,CASSQGESTTGDGYTF,TGCGCCAGCAGCCAAGGGGAGTCTACGACAGGGGATGGCTACACCTTC
TRBD2,TRBV27,TRBJ2-3,-,CASSWASGSPDTQYF,TGTGCCAGCAGTTGGGCTAGCGGGTCCCCAGATACGCAGTATTTT
-,TRBV2,TRBJ2-5,-,CASSVFGQPRAGQETQYF,TGTGCCAGCAGTGTCTTCGGACAGCCCCGGGCCGGCCAAGAGACCCAGTACTTC
-,TRBV7-2,TRBJ2-1,-,CASSFLTNEQFF,TGTGCCAGCAGCTTCCTGACTAATGAGCAGTTCTTC
-,TRBV5-1,TRBJ2-2,-,CASSSVRMTGELFF,TGCGCCAGCAGCTCGGTCAGGATGACCGGGGAGCTGTTTTTT
TRBD2,TRBV7-6,TRBJ2-5,-,CASSLAFAGGQETQYF,TGTGCCAGCAGCTTAGCGTTTGCGGGGGGCCAAGAGACCCAGTACTTC
TRBD2,TRBV4-2,TRBJ2-3,once,CASSQVSIGGGGTDTQYF,TGTGCCAGCAGCCAAGTTAGTATAGGTGGGGGGGGCACAGATACGCAGTATTTT
TRBD1,TRBV4-1,TRBJ1-4,-,CASSQNGQEGEKLFF,TGCGCCAGCAGCCAAAATGGACAGGAGGGAGAAAAACTGTTTTTT
-,TRBV4-3,TRBJ1-5,-,CASSQDNAGRNQPQHF,TGCGCCAGCAGCCAAGATAATGCAGGGCGGAATCAGCCCCAGCATTTT
-,TRBV20-1,TRBJ2-7,few,CSASLSYEQYF,TGCAGTGCTAGTTTATCCTACGAGCAGTACTTC
TRBD1,TRBV7-7,TRBJ2-7,-,CASSSGGEQYF,TGTGCCAGCAGCTCAGGGGGCGAGCAGTACTTC